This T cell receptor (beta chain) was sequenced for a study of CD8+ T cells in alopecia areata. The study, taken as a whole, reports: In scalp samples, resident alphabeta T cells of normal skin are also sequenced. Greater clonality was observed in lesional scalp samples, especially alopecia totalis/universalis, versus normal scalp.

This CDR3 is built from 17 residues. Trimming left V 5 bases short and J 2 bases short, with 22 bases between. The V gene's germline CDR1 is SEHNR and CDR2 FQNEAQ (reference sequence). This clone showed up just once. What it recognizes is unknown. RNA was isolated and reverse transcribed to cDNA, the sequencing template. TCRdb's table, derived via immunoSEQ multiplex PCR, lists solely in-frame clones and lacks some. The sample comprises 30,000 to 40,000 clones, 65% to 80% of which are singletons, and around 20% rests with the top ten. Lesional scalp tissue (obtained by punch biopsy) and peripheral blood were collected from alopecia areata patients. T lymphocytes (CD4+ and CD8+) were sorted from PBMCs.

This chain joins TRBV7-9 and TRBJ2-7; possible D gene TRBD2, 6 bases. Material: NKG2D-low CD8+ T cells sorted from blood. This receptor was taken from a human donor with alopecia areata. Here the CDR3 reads CASSVGEGTPYAYEQYF. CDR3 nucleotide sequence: TGTGCCAGCAGCGTAGGAGAAGGGACTCCTTATGCCTACGAGCAGTACTTC.